The 31 T cell receptor beta chains listed next were all sequenced from one sample in a study of T cell responses to AZD1222 COVID-19 vaccine (dated by TCRdb to about 2021). The sample's time point label is to be understood as: about 28 days (+/-7) after the second vaccine dose. The library was generated by the immunoSEQ multiplex PCR assay. The table comes from immuneACCESS by way of TCRdb, which keeps in-frame sequences with V and J called. Part of the clones is missing from these tables; in studies checked, under half for an unresolved V gene and the rest for unknown reasons. The sample records around 58,000 clones, more than 80% of which are singletons. 14% of the sample is taken by the ten largest. Source: peripheral blood, taken 28 days after the second AZD1222 dose. The source of these receptors is an adult who received the AZD1222 COVID-19 vaccine.

The V gene is TRBV5-1, the J gene TRBJ2-4; 10 nucleotides agree with TRBD1. This CDR3 contains 20 residues. Germline trimming cut 2 bases from V and 1 base from J; bases unmatched to any gene: 15. Germline values: CDR1 SGHRS, CDR2 YFSETQ. The DNA for the CDR3 is TGCGCCAGCAGCTTTGAACCTCGAACGCCGGGACAGGGGGCCAAAAACATTCAGTACTTC. Protein product: CASSFEPRTPGQGAKNIQYF.

J is TRBJ1-5 and V is TRBV7-9; D gene uncertain. This CDR3 has 15 residues. Germline V CDR1 and CDR2: SEHNR, FQNEAQ (reference sequence). V lost 5 bases to trimming and J lost 1 base, with 12 bases between them. CDR3: CASSPMGGSNQPQHF. CDR3 DNA: TGTGCCAGCAGCCCTATGGGCGGGAGCAATCAGCCCCAGCATTTT.

This clone has only one observation. The chain carries TRBV9 and TRBJ2-2, with D possibly TRBD2 on 6 matching bases. The V end lost 2 bases, the J end lost 2 bases, and 7 bases lay between the germline ends. Looked up from germline, CDR1 is SGDLS and CDR2 is YYNGEE. The CDR3 length is 14 residues. The CDR3 nucleotides are TGTGCCAGCAGCGTCGGGACTAACACCGGGGAGCTGTTTTTT. This sequence encodes CASSVGTNTGELFF.

The J gene is TRBJ2-3, the V gene TRBV5-1; 8 bases line up with TRBD1. The trim removed 4 bases at V and 2 bases at J, leaving 6 bases unmatched. CDR3 size: 15 residues. Looked up from germline, CDR1 is SGHRS and CDR2 is YFSETQ. This chain's CDR3 is CASSRGDRNTDTQYF. CDR3 nucleotide sequence: TGCGCCAGCAGCCGTGGGGACAGGAACACAGATACGCAGTATTTT.

This chain's CDR3 is CASCRGTRENEQFF. The CDR3, as DNA: TGCGCCAGCTGTCGAGGAACAAGGGAGAATGAGCAGTTCTTC. The J gene is TRBJ2-1, the V gene TRBV5-1; tentatively, D is TRBD2 (5 bases). The CDR3 loop spans 14 amino acids. CDR1 and CDR2 (germline): SGHRS, YFSETQ. V was pared by 7 bases and J by 7 bases, with 18 bases between.

The chain uses TRBV5-1 and TRBJ2-7, with 12 nucleotides matching TRBD2. Germline V gives CDR1 SGHRS, CDR2 YFSETQ. Germline trimming cut 2 bases from V and 3 bases from J; bases unmatched to any gene: 12. The CDR3 consists of 18 residues. CDR3 nucleotides: TGCGCCAGCAGCTTCGAGGGCTCAGGACTAGCGGGATACTACGAGCAGTACTTC. This encodes CASSFEGSGLAGYYEQYF.

This clone has a handful of counts. This chain connects TRBV4-1 to TRBJ2-7; TRBD1 matches at 7 bases. CDR3 size: 15 residues. The germline V gene has CDR1 MGHRA and CDR2 YSYEKL. V lost 6 bases and J lost 0; bases outside the gene matches: 8. CDR3 in DNA: TGCGCCAGCAGTCCCCGGACAGGCGACTCCTACGAGCAGTACTTC. Translation: CASSPRTGDSYEQYF.

The chain links TRBV4-1 to TRBJ1-2; D may be TRBD1 (5 bases). The V end was cut by 0 bases, the J end by 8 bases, with 13 bases between. This CDR3 is 14 amino acids long. CDR1 is MGHRA, CDR2 YSYEKL, per germline. Here the CDR3 reads CASSQEGTAYGYTF. CDR3 bases: TGCGCCAGCAGCCAAGAAGGGACGGCGTACGGCTACACCTTC.

The V gene is TRBV5-1, the J gene TRBJ2-7; perhaps TRBD1 as D (5 bases). CDR3 length: 15 residues. Trimming took off 0 bases at V and 0 bases at J, with 10 bases between the two ends. Germline loops: CDR1 SGHRS, CDR2 YFSETQ. CDR3 nucleotide sequence: TGCGCCAGCAGCTTGGGACAGACTCGCTCCTACGAGCAGTACTTC. It translates to CASSLGQTRSYEQYF.

This clone was seen more than once but under ten times. The CDR3 region has the DNA TGCGCCAGCAGCCACGTGACTAGCGGCACCGGGGAGCTGTTTTTT. Protein sequence: CASSHVTSGTGELFF. This chain connects TRBV5-1 to TRBJ2-2; 9 nucleotides align to TRBD2. CDR1 and CDR2 (germline): SGHRS, YFSETQ. The CDR3 extends over 15 amino acids. V was clipped by 4 bases and J by 4 bases; unmatched bases: 5.

V gene TRBV7-2 combines with J gene TRBJ2-5; 7 positions agree with TRBD2. Germline CDR1 SGHTA, CDR2 FQGNSA. The CDR3 contains 15 residues. V was pared by 1 base and J by 5 bases, with 7 bases of the junction left unmatched. The CDR3 sequence is CASSLVGGPSETQYF. The CDR3 DNA is TGTGCCAGCAGCTTAGTGGGAGGGCCGTCCGAGACCCAGTACTTC.

This chain links TRBV7-9 with TRBJ2-2; 14 nucleotides match TRBD2. Trimming at V came to 5 bases and at J to 7 bases, leaving 12 bases not matched to a gene. The CDR3 consists of 18 residues. Germline CDR1 and CDR2: SEHNR and FQNEAQ (reference sequence). CDR3 nucleotides: TGTGCCAGCAGCGCCTCGACTAGCGGGAGGGCCGGGATCGGGGAGCTGTTTTTT. It codes for CASSASTSGRAGIGELFF.

This chain connects TRBV18 to TRBJ2-7; 8 bases agree with TRBD1. The CDR3 is made up of 14 amino acids. From germline, CDR1 is KGHSH and CDR2 LQKENI. V dropped 3 bases and J dropped 7; count of bases not matched to a gene: 8. CDR3 protein: CASSPQLGQAEQYF. The DNA of the CDR3 is TGTGCCAGCTCACCCCAGCTGGGACAGGCGGAGCAGTACTTC. The full variable domain, with the rest looked up from reference TRBV18 and TRBJ2-7, is NAGVMQNPRHLVRRRGQEARLRCSPMKGHSHVYWYRQLPEEGLKFMVYLQKENIIDESGMPKERFSAEFPKEGPSILRIQQVVRGDSAAYFCASSPQLGQAEQYFGPGTRLTVT.

J is TRBJ2-3 and V is TRBV10-3, with TRBD2 matching 8 bases. There are 15 residues in the CDR3. The V gene end was trimmed by 0 bases and the J gene end by 1 base; junction bases not matched to a gene: 0. Germline V lookup: CDR1 ENHRY, CDR2 SYGVKD. CDR3 sequence reads: CAISESGGGTDTQYF. The CDR3 nucleotides read TGTGCCATCAGTGAGTCCGGGGGGGGCACAGATACGCAGTATTTT.

This chain joins TRBV9 and TRBJ2-1, with TRBD2 matching 8 bases. V dropped 6 bases and J dropped 2; count of bases not matched to a gene: 7. Germline values: CDR1 SGDLS, CDR2 YYNGEE. CDR3 length: 15 amino acids. The CDR3 coding sequence is TGTGCCAGCAATACCTTAGCGGGAACCTACAATGAGCAGTTCTTC. Translated: CASNTLAGTYNEQFF.

This clone has more than one count but fewer than ten. The chain carries TRBV19 and TRBJ2-7; 9 positions agree with TRBD2. The germline V gene encodes CDR1 LNHDA and CDR2 SQIVND (reference sequence). There are 15 residues in the CDR3. Trimming cost V 3 bases and J 2 bases; bases outside gene matches: 5. The CDR3 loop reads CASSIKLAGPYEQYF. The CDR3 region has the DNA TGTGCCAGTAGTATCAAACTAGCGGGCCCCTACGAGCAGTACTTC. Full variable domain (remainder filled in from reference TRBV19 and TRBJ2-7): DGGITQSPKYLFRKEGQNVTLSCEQNLNHDAMYWYRQDPGQGLRLIYYSQIVNDFQKGDIAEGYSVSREKKESFPLTVTSAQKNPTAFYLCASSIKLAGPYEQYFGPGTRLTVT.

The J gene is TRBJ2-2, the V gene TRBV7-9; no reliable D call. In germline, CDR1 is SEHNR, CDR2 FQNEAQ (reference sequence). V lost 1 base, J lost 8 bases, and 8 bases lay in between. The CDR3 is made up of 13 amino acids. CDR3 bases: TGTGCCAGCAGCTTAGAAACTGGGGGGGAGCTGTTTTTT. It translates to CASSLETGGELFF.

This clone appeared once. The CDR3 here is CASGDISGNTIYF. As DNA, the CDR3 is TGTGCCAGTGGGGACATCTCTGGAAACACCATATATTTT. This chain uses TRBV19 with TRBJ1-3, with a tentative D call TRBD1 (6 bases). V was clipped by 8 bases and J by 0 bases, with 8 bases between them. Germline V CDR1 and CDR2: LNHDA, SQIVND (reference sequence). The CDR3 covers 13 residues.

V usage is TRBV19 and J usage is TRBJ1-2; 8 positions match TRBD1. Germline CDR1 LNHDA, CDR2 SQIVND (reference sequence). The length of the CDR3 is 15 residues. Trimming took 5 bases from V and 8 from J; bases not matched to a gene: 13. CDR3 sequence reads: CASSPLDRGGLGYTF. CDR3 in DNA: TGTGCCAGTAGTCCCCTCGACAGGGGCGGGCTAGGCTACACCTTC.

The rearrangement links TRBV7-2 to TRBJ2-1; 9 nucleotides agree with TRBD1. With V trimmed by 1 base and J by 6 bases, 1 base remained unmatched. In germline, CDR1 is SGHTA, CDR2 FQGNSA. CDR3 size: 14 residues. The CDR3 DNA is TGTGCCAGCAGCTTAGAGGGACAGGGCAATGAGCAGTTCTTC. Encoded protein: CASSLEGQGNEQFF.

The chain uses TRBV2 and TRBJ2-5; 9 positions match TRBD1. This CDR3 is built from 15 residues. Germline CDR1 SNHLY, CDR2 FYNNEI. Germline trimming cut 3 bases from V and 5 bases from J; bases unmatched to any gene: 7. The CDR3 is CASSDMGQGMETQYF. In DNA, the CDR3 is TGTGCCAGCAGTGATATGGGACAGGGTATGGAGACCCAGTACTTC.

The CDR3 nucleotides read TGTGCCAGCTCACACACGGAACTAGCGGGATTACTTGAGCAGTTCTTC. Amino acid sequence: CASSHTELAGLLEQFF. This chain uses TRBV18 with TRBJ2-1, with 10 bases lining up with TRBD2. V dropped 4 bases and J dropped 9; count of bases not matched to a gene: 12. CDR1 and CDR2 from the germline V gene are KGHSH and LQKENI. The CDR3 has 16 amino acids.

This chain links TRBV6-2 or TRBV6-3 with TRBJ2-3; D is perhaps TRBD1 (5 bases). V lost 2 bases to trimming and J lost 2 bases, with 8 bases between them. The CDR3 runs 14 residues. Germline loops: CDR1 MNHEY, CDR2 SVGEGT. This chain's CDR3 is CASSYDRPTDTQYF. CDR3 DNA sequence: TGTGCCAGCAGTTACGACAGACCCACAGATACGCAGTATTTT.

The V gene is TRBV30, the J gene TRBJ2-1; D is uncertain. Trimming left V 0 bases short and J 1 base short, with 10 bases between. This CDR3 is 15 amino acids long. Germline loops: CDR1 GTSNPN, CDR2 SVGIG (reference sequence). As DNA, the CDR3 is TGTGCCTGGAGTGTAAGTCTAGGGTCCTACAATGAGCAGTTCTTC. This codes for CAWSVSLGSYNEQFF.

The V gene is TRBV5-4, the J gene TRBJ1-6, with a tentative D call TRBD1 (5 bases). Per germline, CDR1 SGHNT and CDR2 YYREEE (reference sequence). The CDR3 runs 15 residues. Trimming shortened V by 6 bases and J by 8 bases, and 18 bases separated the two germline ends. CDR3: CASTSGTAIHSPLHF. CDR3 nucleotide sequence: TGTGCCAGCACTTCCGGGACTGCGATACATTCACCCCTCCACTTT.

The V call is TRBV4-2, the J call TRBJ2-7; D possibly uses TRBD1 or TRBD2 (5 bases each). Trimming removed 4 bases from V and 4 bases from J, with 14 bases in between. The CDR3 has 14 amino acids. Per the germline V gene, CDR1 is LGHNA and CDR2 is YNFKEQ. The CDR3 nucleotides are TGTGCCAGCAGCCTCTCCGGGGCCGAATACGAGCAGTACTTC. Translated: CASSLSGAEYEQYF.

The V gene is TRBV2, the J gene TRBJ1-4; TRBD1 might be the D (6 bases). The CDR3 runs 15 residues. V lost 6 bases and J 3 bases, leaving 14 bases between the germline ends. CDR1 is SNHLY, CDR2 FYNNEI, per germline. The CDR3 spells CASSAVAGANEKLFF. For the CDR3, the DNA is TGTGCCAGCAGCGCCGTCGCAGGGGCTAATGAAAAACTGTTTTTT.

J is TRBJ1-1 and V is TRBV29-1; maybe TRBD1 (5 bases). Between the trimmed V and J ends, which lost 6 bases and 2 bases, there was a span of 10 bases. The CDR3 has 12 amino acids. Germline CDR1 reads SQVTM; CDR2 reads ANQGSEA. In nucleotides, the CDR3 is TGCAGCGTAAGAGACAGCAACACTGAAGCTTTCTTT. Its translation is CSVRDSNTEAFF.

The sample holds a few counts of this clone. The chain is built from TRBV25-1 and TRBJ1-2; a possible D gene is TRBD1 (6 bases). Trimming removed 3 bases at V and 8 bases at J, with 22 bases between. Per the germline V gene, CDR1 is MGHDK and CDR2 is SYGVNS. This CDR3 is 16 amino acids long. DNA of the CDR3: TGTGCCAGCAGTGATACCGGGTTCCCCAGGGGCTCCGGCTACACCTTC. It is translated as CASSDTGFPRGSGYTF.

This chain connects TRBV29-1 to TRBJ1-1; weak D call: TRBD1 (6 bases). With 1 base removed from V and 1 base from J, the gap between germline ends came to 10 bases. Germline-derived CDR1 and CDR2 are SQVTM and ANQGSEA. There are 14 residues in the CDR3. This chain's CDR3 is CSVEARGQNTEAFF. The CDR3 region has the DNA TGCAGCGTTGAAGCCAGGGGACAGAACACTGAAGCTTTCTTT.

The J gene is TRBJ1-2, the V gene TRBV3-1 (or the pseudogene TRBV3-2); D is unclear. The germline gives CDR1 LGHDT, CDR2 YNNKEL (reference sequence). V lost 1 base and J 2 bases, leaving 5 bases between the germline ends. The CDR3 runs to 13 residues. CDR3 sequence: CASSQVGNYGYTF. CDR3 nucleotide sequence: TGTGCCAGCAGCCAAGTCGGCAACTATGGCTACACCTTC.